One and the same sample provided the 25 T cell receptor beta chains below, sequenced in a study of T cells expressing NK-cell markers. TCRdb re-called the 5' RACE reads; one entry per CDR3 protein, DNA not given. Recorded for this sample: 550,000 or so distinct CDR3 sequences. The sequencing sample was made of blood T cells: a sorted CD56 or NKG2C T cell subset, CD4+ or CD8+ T cells, or bulk PBMC T cells (not recorded which). Receptor source: a man between 18 and 29 years old in good health.

The chain links TRBV15 to TRBJ2-4; with no DNA, the TCRdb D assignment of TRBD2 cannot be verified. CDR1 and CDR2 from the germline V gene are LNHNV and YYDKDF (reference sequence). This CDR3 has 16 residues. CDR3 protein: CATSLTPLGVKNIQYF.

The chain links TRBV10-3 to TRBJ2-3; TCRdb names TRBD1, which stays unverified in the absence of DNA. The CDR3 runs 15 residues. Germline V gene lookup returns CDR1 ENHRY and CDR2 SYGVKD. The CDR3 is CASYPDSHFTDTQYF.

The V and J genes are TRBV10-3 and TRBJ2-6. Germline V gives CDR1 ENHRY, CDR2 SYGVKD. The CDR3 sequence is 17 residues long. CDR3 loop: CASLDRGSVTETNVLTF.

The chain has TRBV3-1 and TRBJ1-1; the TCRdb D gene call, TRBD1, has no DNA to confirm it. This CDR3 region has 16 residues. The V gene's germline CDR1 is LGHDT and CDR2 YNNKEL (reference sequence). The CDR3 here is CASSLRGGDTNTEAFF.

The chain is built from TRBV5-6 and TRBJ2-2. This CDR3 comprises 15 residues. Germline V lookup: CDR1 SGHDT, CDR2 YYEEEE. The CDR3 sequence: CASSWGQLNTGELFF.

The chain links TRBV7-2 to TRBJ2-1. Per the germline V gene, CDR1 is SGHTA and CDR2 is FQGNSA. The CDR3 covers 13 residues. CDR3 sequence: CASSVGFRGGQFF.

This chain connects TRBV11-2 to TRBJ2-2. The CDR3 has 15 amino acids. Germline CDR1 SGHAT, CDR2 FQNNGV. Here the CDR3 reads CASSLGWGAAGELFF.

V is TRBV7-9 and J is TRBJ1-1. CDR3 length: 14 residues. Germline V gives CDR1 SEHNR, CDR2 FQNEAQ (reference sequence). CDR3 in amino acids: CASSLAPEGTEAFF.

The rearrangement joins TRBV6-2 or TRBV6-3 to TRBJ2-1; TCRdb names TRBD1, which stays unverified in the absence of DNA. This CDR3 is 16 amino acids long. Per germline, CDR1 MNHEY and CDR2 SVGEGT. CDR3 residues: CASSYSSGRSYNEQFF.

The gene calls are TRBV19 and TRBJ2-5. Germline-derived CDR1 and CDR2 are LNHDA and SQIVND (reference sequence). The CDR3 spans 14 residues. CDR3 protein: CASSTSGRGETQYF.

The chain employs TRBV20-1 and TRBJ1-2; without DNA, the TCRdb call of TRBD1 cannot be checked. CDR3 length: 14 amino acids. Germline CDR1 is DFQATT and CDR2 is SNEGSKA (reference sequence). Here the CDR3 reads CSARETGLGYGYTF.

The chain carries TRBV20-1 and TRBJ2-1; TCRdb returns TRBD2, unconfirmable since there is no DNA. Germline V gene lookup returns CDR1 DFQATT and CDR2 SNEGSKA (reference sequence). This CDR3 has 18 residues. Here the CDR3 reads CSARGIVLGSPPNNEQFF.

V and J are TRBV12-3 or TRBV12-4 and TRBJ2-2; the D gene TCRdb calls, TRBD2, cannot be checked with no DNA. The CDR3 has 15 amino acids. CDR3 sequence: CASSWASVATGELFF.

This rearrangement joins TRBV24-1 to TRBJ2-1; the TCRdb D gene call, TRBD2, has no DNA to confirm it. The CDR3 is made up of 19 amino acids. Per germline, CDR1 KGHDR and CDR2 SFDVKD. CDR3 region: CATSDPGTSGRGIYNEQFF.

The chain couples TRBV15 to TRBJ1-1. The CDR3 spans 15 residues. Germline V gives CDR1 LNHNV, CDR2 YYDKDF (reference sequence). This chain's CDR3 is CATSRDNGRNTEAFF.

V and J are TRBV9 and TRBJ2-3; TCRdb names TRBD1, which stays unverified in the absence of DNA. Germline assignment: CDR1 SGDLS and CDR2 YYNGEE. The CDR3 is 19 residues long. CDR3 amino acids: CASSVDMMGQGLLGDTQYF.

The chain links TRBV28 to TRBJ2-7; the D gene TCRdb calls, TRBD1, cannot be checked with no DNA. CDR1 and CDR2 (germline): MDHEN, SYDVKM. The CDR3 spans 12 residues. This chain's CDR3 is CASQGPSYEQYF.

This chain connects TRBV12-3 or TRBV12-4 to TRBJ2-6; the TCRdb call, TRBD1, lacks DNA for checking. The CDR3 consists of 16 residues. Here the CDR3 reads CASSPGLGSGANVLTF.

V is TRBV7-9 and J is TRBJ1-2; the D call from TCRdb, TRBD1, cannot be confirmed without DNA. The germline V gene has CDR1 SEHNR and CDR2 FQNEAQ (reference sequence). The CDR3 spans 15 residues. The CDR3 sequence: CASSLEGTGTYGYTF.

CDR3 residues: CASSLAINLEQYF. V and J are TRBV5-1 and TRBJ2-7. Germline V CDR1 and CDR2: SGHRS, YFSETQ. This CDR3 has 13 residues. The variable domain in full, completed from reference TRBV5-1 and TRBJ2-7, reads KAGVTQTPRYLIKTRGQQVTLSCSPISGHRSVSWYQQTPGQGLQFLFEYFSETQRNKGNFPGRFSGRQFSNSRSEMNVSTLELGDSALYLCASSLAINLEQYFGPGTRLTVT.

The chain joins TRBV5-6 to TRBJ2-7; TCRdb reports TRBD1, a call that lacks DNA to check it against. Germline-derived CDR1 and CDR2 are SGHDT and YYEEEE. This CDR3 is 15 amino acids long. CDR3 region: CASSLWDRSSYEQYF.

The rearrangement joins TRBV6-2 or TRBV6-3 to TRBJ2-7; lacking DNA, the TRBD1 call made by TCRdb goes unchecked. The CDR3 is 14 amino acids. Germline V lookup: CDR1 MNHEY, CDR2 SVGEGT. This CDR3 reads CASTDRLLSYEQYF.

The rearrangement links TRBV3-1 to TRBJ1-6; the D call of TRBD1 rests on TCRdb alone, since no DNA is present to check it. Germline CDR1 reads LGHDT; CDR2 reads YNNKEL (reference sequence). The CDR3 is 15 amino acids. The chain's CDR3 is CASRSRGGQNSPLHF.

The chain carries TRBV12-3 or TRBV12-4 and TRBJ2-3; there is no DNA to check the TCRdb D call of TRBD1. The CDR3 has 18 residues. The CDR3 region is CASSPGTGTHAYTDTQYF.

V and J are TRBV20-1 and TRBJ1-5; TCRdb indicates TRBD1, and absent DNA this call remains unverified. This CDR3 contains 17 residues. Germline loops: CDR1 DFQATT, CDR2 SNEGSKA (reference sequence). The CDR3 sequence is CSARGNLGQGLNQPQHF.